This T cell receptor beta chain was recorded in a study of early T cells in non-severe SARS-CoV-2 infection (dated by TCRdb to the early 2020s). Looking at the study overall: Bulk RNA from unsorted whole blood was used for TCR sequencing, so alpha and beta chains could not be paired.

Receptor amplification or capture employed 5' RACE. Sequencing was performed on a NextSeq 500. Unique molecular identifiers were attached to individual cDNA molecules in the TCR library protocol so that sequencing error and PCR bias could be corrected. Sequencing covered both TCR alpha and beta chains, and within each sample the abundances of alpha and beta sequences were tightly co-correlated. In the original analysis: Decombinator V4 was used to annotate TCR sequences for V gene, J gene and CDR3. Expanded TCRs were defined as changing significantly between any two time points under a Poisson model with p below 0.0001. Abundances of TCRs were expressed as counts per million after normalisation to the total number of TCRs sequenced in each sample. MAIT TCRs were defined by TRAV1-2 paired with TRAJ12, TRAJ20 or TRAJ33, and iNKT TCRs by TRAV10 paired with TRAJ18. VDJdb, accessed on 1 November 2021, was searched for TCRs annotated for CMV, EBV and SARS-CoV-2, and TCRs annotated for more than one antigen were excluded. Starting from the raw public reads, TCRdb applied fastp trimming at Q25, assembled clones with MiXCR and retained in-frame beta chains. Entries are consolidated by CDR3 protein sequence, retaining the most common genes and DNA. TCRdb's processing, not the authors', yielded these V and J calls. Across this sample there are roughly 38,000 distinct CDR3 sequences, with 4.5% to 7.5% seen only once. Clones ranked in the top ten supply less than 8.5% of the sample.

Many counts were recorded for this clonotype. Its recognized antigen is unknown. There are no base qualities to consult, and no much larger clone falls within one base. Overall results and qualifications from the work: Matching against VDJdb was skewed toward anti-spike CD8 responses, likely underestimated virus-specific expansions, and missed private and CD4 specificities.

This was a case-control study nested in a cohort of healthcare workers in London, UK, who had nasopharyngeal swab PCR tests and blood samples taken every week. Healthcare workers were recruited between 23 and 31 March 2020, during the week of the UK lockdown, and were followed weekly for up to roughly 16 weeks. From the cysteine up to the phenylalanine, the CDR3 has a length of 14 residues. The CDR3 DNA has 42 bases and is translated from base 1. V loses 4 bases, J loses 9 bases, and the germline ends lie 19 bases apart. Via the germline V gene, CDR1 is SQVTM and CDR2 ANQGSEA. Sequences were obtained from whole blood. The V and J segments used are TRBV29-1 and TRBJ2-1, with TRBD1 tentatively as D gene (6 bases match). The clonotype comes from an adult who was a healthcare worker with PCR-confirmed SARS-CoV-2 infection or an uninfected control (not recorded which). This receptor carries the CDR3 CSVVQGHRQGEQFF. The nucleotide sequence reads TGCAGCGTTGTGCAGGGGCATCGTCAGGGTGAGCAGTTCTTC.